This T cell receptor beta chain was sequenced in a study of neurological immune-mediated disorders. The study, taken as a whole, reports: Multiple sclerosis patients had less TCR clonal expansion than even healthy controls, unlike HTLV-1-associated myelopathy.

The method for making cDNA was 5'RACE, and it used 10-nucleotide random UMIs. TCRdb re-called the 5' RACE reads through MiXCR, storing one row per CDR3 protein. The sample has fewer than 80,000 distinct CDR3 sequences, around 4.8% seen once. On this clonotype: Its antigen is not identified.

The sequence derives from a woman in her forties or fifties with multiple sclerosis. Sequencing was done on a sample of PBMCs.

This chain's CDR3 is CASSPGRDGIQYF. The CDR3 DNA reads as TGTGCCAGCTCACCGGGCAGGGATGGCATTCAGTACTTC. The chain joins TRBV18 to TRBJ2-4, with D perhaps TRBD1 (5 bases). The CDR3 runs to 13 residues. Germline V gene lookup returns CDR1 KGHSH and CDR2 LQKENI. V was cut by 3 bases and J by 9 bases, with 12 bases left in between.